These T cell receptor beta chains were read from a single sample in a study of T cell repertoires in cytomegalovirus infection. TCRdb reanalysed the reads using MiXCR and keeps one entry per CDR3 protein. The sample lists approximately 250,000 distinct CDR3 sequences, roughly an eighth occurring once. Sample: PBMCs. These receptor sequences come from a human donor in good health (CMV status not recorded). Some clones in this sample may be carry-over from other donors' samples. The CDR3 runs from the conserved cysteine through the conserved F or W. Fields, in order: J gene, CDR3 length, V gene, clone size, CDR3 protein. Not every row has a clone size; where given, it reads once, few, many or a size class.

TRBJ2-7 | 16 | TRBV18 | NA | CASSPAGTQPSYEQYF
TRBJ1-5 | 14 | TRBV7-2 | many | CASSQGGIGQPQHF
TRBJ2-7 | 14 | TRBV5-4 | NA | CASSLGQQTYEQYF
TRBJ1-5 | 11 | TRBV28 | few | CASSSHMAQHF
TRBJ2-1 | 18 | TRBV12-5 | few | CASGSRGGDSSQGNEQFF
TRBJ1-2 | 13 | TRBV19 | many | CASRTDTYGGYTF
TRBJ1-4 | 16 | TRBV9 | few | CASSALQGATNEKLFF
TRBJ2-5 | 15 | TRBV7-9 | many | CASSSGSRGRETQYF
TRBJ2-3 | 13 | TRBV6-4 | many | CASSPSRTDTQYF
TRBJ2-7 | 15 | TRBV7-4 | once | CASSLGGTATYAQYF
TRBJ2-5 | 15 | TRBV7-3 | many | CASSLDPGSQETQYF
TRBJ2-2 | 12 | TRBV6-2/TRBV6-3 | many | CASRKRTGELFF
TRBJ1-1 | 16 | TRBV20-1 | NA | CSAREAMRTVNTEAFF
TRBJ1-1 | 17 | TRBV12-3/TRBV12-4 | many | CASSLVAGGGQNHKAFF
TRBJ2-3 | 17 | TRBV5-1 | few | CASSLDPFVQERDTQYF
TRBJ2-2 | 16 | TRBV12-3/TRBV12-4 | NA | CASTPGLAGYTGELFF
TRBJ2-7 | 9 | TRBV27 | few | CASSLVPGF
TRBJ1-5 | 12 | TRBV12-5 | NA | CASGLVSGPQHF
TRBJ2-6 | 15 | TRBV7-3 | few | CASSLTRSGANVLTF
TRBJ1-5 | 15 | TRBV7-2 | many | CASSLSGGSNQPQHF
TRBJ1-1 | 14 | TRBV7-2 | many | CASSLARQGAEAFF
TRBJ1-1 | 12 | TRBV28 | many | CASNLPRTEAFF